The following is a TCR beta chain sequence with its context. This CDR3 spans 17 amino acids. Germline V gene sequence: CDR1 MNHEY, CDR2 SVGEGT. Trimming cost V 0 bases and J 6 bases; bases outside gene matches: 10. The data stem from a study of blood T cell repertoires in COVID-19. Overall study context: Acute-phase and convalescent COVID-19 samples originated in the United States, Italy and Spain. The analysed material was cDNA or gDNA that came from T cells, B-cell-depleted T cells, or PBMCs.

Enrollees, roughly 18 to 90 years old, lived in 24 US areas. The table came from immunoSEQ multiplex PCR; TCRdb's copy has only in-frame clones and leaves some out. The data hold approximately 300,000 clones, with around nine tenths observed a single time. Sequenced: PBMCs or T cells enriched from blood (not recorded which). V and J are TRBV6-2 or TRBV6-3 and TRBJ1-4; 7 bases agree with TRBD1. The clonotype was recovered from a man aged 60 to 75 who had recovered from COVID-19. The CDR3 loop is CASSYSVRDRLHEKLFF. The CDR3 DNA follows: TGTGCCAGCAGTTACTCAGTCCGGGACAGACTTCATGAAAAACTGTTTTTT.